This TCR beta chain emerged from a study of low-dose radiotherapy and immunotherapy resistance in tumors. On the study more broadly: The fractionation for Cohort 1 was 0.5 Gy per fraction every 2 weeks, totaling 6.5 Gy.

The CDR3 consists of 16 residues. The V and J ends lost 6 bases and 2 bases, in that order; junction bases with no gene match: 8. The V gene's germline CDR1 is MDHEN and CDR2 SYDVKM. Alpha- and beta-chain coverage of first-strand cDNA came from TRAV- and TRBV-specific primers. TCR amplification ran roughly 20 PCR cycles using constant-region and V-primer adapter primers. MiXCR, run by TCRdb on the reads, gives a single entry per CDR3 protein. The table shows 10,000 to 15,000 distinct CDR3 sequences, with 60% occurring only once. Each donor was administered nivolumab, ipilimumab, aspirin, low-dose cyclophosphamide and low-dose radiotherapy.

The rearrangement joins TRBV28 to TRBJ2-1; 9 positions agree with TRBD2. The source of this sequence is a human donor with advanced metastatic prostate, ovarian, gallbladder or colorectal cancer (not recorded which). This table probably holds off-target reads from a library built for another chain. CDR3 loop: CASSRDSGSAYNEQFF. The CDR3 bases are TGTGCCAGCAGCCGGGATAGCGGGAGCGCCTACAATGAGCAGTTCTTC. Complete variable domain (other parts from reference TRBV28 and TRBJ2-1): DVKVTQSSRYLVKRTGEKVFLECVQDMDHENMFWYRQDPGLGLRLIYFSYDVKMKEKGDIPEGYSVSREKKERFSLILESASTNQTSMYLCASSRDSGSAYNEQFFGPGTRLTVL.